The 14 T cell receptor beta chains reported below all come from one sample, sequenced in a study of shared clonotypes between healthy human individuals (dated by TCRdb to 2018 to 2021). CD8 naive samples were obtained by positive selection for CCR7 among CD45RO-negative cells, yielding a CD45RA+CCR7+ population from which TemRA cells were excluded. Preparation of the library involved the immunoSEQ multiplex PCR assay. TCRdb took this table from immuneACCESS and kept in-frame rearrangements with V and J called. Such tables lack part of the clones; where checked against another copy, unresolved V genes explain under half of the gap, and the rest is unexplained. This sample has about 2.2 million clones in its table, and 85% to 95% of those were observed once. The top ten clonotypes cover approximately 1.6% of the sample. Sequenced input: naive CD8+ T cells from PBMCs. This specimen's cell subset or site label, per the study, means: CD45RA+CCR7+. The origin of the receptors is a man between 18 and 35 years old in good health. Some clones in this sample may be carry-over from other donors' samples.

The genes are TRBV19 and TRBJ2-6; D might be TRBD1 or TRBD2, each matching 6 bases. Germline CDR1 and CDR2: LNHDA and SQIVND (reference sequence). CDR3 length: 17 amino acids. V was pared by 2 bases and J by 2 bases, with 13 bases between. Written as DNA, the CDR3 is TGTGCCAGTAGTATAATTTGGGGGGCCGCTGGGGCCAACGTCCTGACTTTC. Encoded protein: CASSIIWGAAGANVLTF.

This chain uses TRBV25-1 with TRBJ2-7; 8 positions match TRBD1. The CDR3 runs 13 residues. Trimming took 8 bases from V and 1 from J; bases not matched to a gene: 4. The germline V gene encodes CDR1 MGHDK and CDR2 SYGVNS. The DNA of the CDR3 is TGTGCCAGCGCCGGACAGGGTTCCTACGAGCAGTACTTC. Translated, it gives CASAGQGSYEQYF.

With regard to this clone: The junction does not match germline at one end; this may be a read error. The rearrangement uses TRBV6-5 and TRBJ2-2; 8 bases align to TRBD2. Germline assignment: CDR1 MNHEY and CDR2 SVGAGI. CDR3 length equals 16 residues. CDR3 DNA: TGTGCCAGCACTTACACTACTAGCGGGAACACCGGGGAGCTGTTTTTT. It specifies CASTYTTSGNTGELFF.

To note about this clone: This sample also contains other DNA sequences that code for the same CDR3. CDR3 residues: CASSPSGNEQFF. The CDR3 region has the DNA TGTGCCAGCAGCCCCTCCGGTAATGAGCAGTTCTTC. The chain carries TRBV9 and TRBJ2-1, with D unclear. Germline V CDR1 and CDR2: SGDLS, YYNGEE. Trimming took 4 bases from V and 7 from J, leaving 9 bases between them. This CDR3 spans 12 amino acids.

The V call is TRBV5-1, the J call TRBJ2-1, with D tentatively TRBD1 (6 bases). Germline CDR1 reads SGHRS; CDR2 reads YFSETQ. V was clipped by 0 bases and J by 0 bases, with 16 bases between them. The CDR3 spans 18 residues. CDR3 residues: CASSLVIGGQSSYNEQFF. For the CDR3, the DNA is TGCGCCAGCAGCTTGGTCATTGGGGGCCAAAGCTCCTACAATGAGCAGTTCTTC.

The V call is TRBV28, the J call TRBJ2-1; D possibly corresponds to TRBD1 (6 bases). With 2 bases removed from V and 3 bases from J, the gap between germline ends came to 8 bases. The CDR3 runs 14 residues. Germline V gene data show CDR1 as MDHEN and CDR2 as SYDVKM. The CDR3 is CASSLRTDYNEQFF. Here the CDR3 DNA reads TGTGCCAGCAGTTTACGGACAGACTACAATGAGCAGTTCTTC.

This clone was seen only once. This chain links TRBV28 with TRBJ2-7; D gene uncertain. CDR1 is MDHEN and CDR2 is SYDVKM in the germline V gene. The CDR3 contains 14 residues. The V and J ends lost 3 bases and 3 bases respectively, with 12 bases between them. CDR3 nucleotides: TGTGCCAGCAGTTTTGCAGACCCTGTCTACGAGCAGTACTTC. It yields the protein CASSFADPVYEQYF. Full variable domain (outside the CDR3, taken from reference TRBV28 and TRBJ2-7): DVKVTQSSRYLVKRTGEKVFLECVQDMDHENMFWYRQDPGLGLRLIYFSYDVKMKEKGDIPEGYSVSREKKERFSLILESASTNQTSMYLCASSFADPVYEQYFGPGTRLTVT.

A single count supports this clone. CDR3 sequence reads: CASSYIQTGSSYEQYF. CDR3 DNA sequence: TGTGCCAGCAGTTATATACAGACAGGGAGCTCCTACGAGCAGTACTTC. V is TRBV28 and J is TRBJ2-7; the match to TRBD1 covers 7 bases. This CDR3 is 16 amino acids long. The ends lost 4 bases at V and 0 bases at J; junction bases unmatched: 9. CDR1 MDHEN and CDR2 SYDVKM come from the germline V gene.

The V gene is TRBV5-1, the J gene TRBJ2-1; D is unclear. The CDR3 is 13 residues long. Trimming removed 1 base at V and 6 bases at J, with 8 bases between. Germline CDR1 reads SGHRS; CDR2 reads YFSETQ. The CDR3 DNA is TGCGCCAGCAGCTTGAGGTCTCCCAATGAGCAGTTCTTC. This sequence encodes CASSLRSPNEQFF.

This clone was seen only once. The genes are TRBV27 and TRBJ2-1; 7 positions agree with TRBD1. V lost 5 bases, J lost 2 bases, and 6 bases stayed unmatched. Per germline, CDR1 MNHEY and CDR2 SMNVEV (reference sequence). The CDR3 runs to 15 residues. In DNA form, the CDR3 reads TGTGCCAGCAGTCCCAGACAGGGCCCCTACAATGAGCAGTTCTTC. Its translation: CASSPRQGPYNEQFF.

This clone appeared a few times. This chain joins TRBV4-1 and TRBJ1-1; D might be TRBD1 (6 bases). The ends were cut back, 4 bases at V and 1 base at J, with 13 bases in the middle. Germline CDR1 and CDR2: MGHRA and YSYEKL. This CDR3 region has 15 residues. The CDR3 DNA follows: TGCGCCAGCAGCCCTAAGGGGGGGAGGAACACTGAAGCTTTCTTT. Translation gives CASSPKGGRNTEAFF.

The V call is TRBV4-1, the J call TRBJ2-5, with TRBD2 matching 13 bases. Germline-derived CDR1 and CDR2 are MGHRA and YSYEKL. The CDR3 contains 15 residues. After removal of 1 base from V and 5 bases from J, the junction contained 1 base not matched to a gene. The CDR3 DNA follows: TGCGCCAGCAGCCAAGGACTAGCGGGAGGCGAGACCCAGTACTTC. This encodes CASSQGLAGGETQYF.

This chain links TRBV7-8 with TRBJ1-4; 7 bases line up with TRBD1. V shed 5 bases, J shed 8 bases, and the junction held 8 bases outside the gene matches. Per germline, CDR1 SGHVS and CDR2 FQNEAQ. This CDR3 is 14 amino acids long. CDR3 sequence: CASSAQGDVEKLFF. CDR3 bases: TGTGCCAGCAGCGCGCAGGGGGATGTGGAAAAACTGTTTTTT.

The genes are TRBV6-1 and TRBJ1-1; 7 bases line up with TRBD1. The length of the CDR3 is 15 residues. The germline V gene has CDR1 MNHNS and CDR2 SASEGT. V was pared by 6 bases and J by 6 bases, with 13 bases of the junction left unmatched. CDR3 amino acids: CASRPDRQGGAEAFF. CDR3 DNA: TGTGCCAGCAGACCAGACAGGCAGGGGGGAGCTGAAGCTTTCTTT.